The present TCR beta chain was sequenced within a study of shared clonotypes between healthy human individuals. This table comes from immunoSEQ multiplex PCR, and its TCRdb copy is limited to in-frame clones, with some not included. The data show about 710,000 clones, 72% seen once. As to this clone: Its antigen remains unidentified.

A CD45RA+ naive subset and a CD45RA-negative memory subset were split from CD4+ cells. Overall study findings and caveats: Although depth was large, rarefaction showed that sequencing of the sorted subsets was incomplete.

Losses at the gene ends were 2 bases for V and 5 bases for J; bases not matched to a gene: 6. CDR1 is ENHRY, CDR2 SYGVKD, per germline. The length of the CDR3 is 15 residues. J is TRBJ2-3 and V is TRBV10-3; 8 bases align to TRBD2. This receptor was identified in a woman aged 25-40 years in good health. The sequencing sample was made of memory CD4+ T cells sorted from blood. Indicated subset: CD45RA-negative fraction. This CDR3 is CAISEDGGEQDTQYF. CDR3 DNA: TGTGCCATCAGTGAGGACGGGGGGGAACAAGATACGCAGTATTTT.